This T cell receptor beta chain was found in a study of cytomegalovirus exposure and HLA in healthy donors. General study points: Sequencing probably produced one cluster of sequence variants that were highly shared. Accurate prediction of HLA-A and HLA-B alleles (for most subjects) was reportedly achieved from TCR beta sequences. Many donors shared some public TCRs, even though most TCR sequences were rare. In a later analysis, the majority of CMV-associated beta chains seemingly showed HLA restriction.

PCR amplification relied on 60 Vbeta primers (plus 13 Jbeta primers). Assay: immunoSEQ multiplex PCR; the TCRdb copy retains only in-frame clones and omits some. This sample has about 130,000 clones; roughly four fifths occur once, and the top ten carry around 1.8%. Germline CDR1 and CDR2: SGHRS and YFSETQ. This CDR3 has 17 residues. J gave up 7 bases and V 3 bases, and 11 bases lay outside the gene matches. Points on this clone: What it binds is not known.

The chain recombines TRBV5-1 with TRBJ2-1; 12 bases agree with TRBD2. The sequenced material came from PBMCs. The sequence was obtained from a female donor in good health and CMV-seropositive. The CDR3 DNA follows: TGCGCCAGCAGCTCACGACTAGCGGGAGTGGTTAGGAATGAGCAGTTCTTC. Protein: CASSSRLAGVVRNEQFF.